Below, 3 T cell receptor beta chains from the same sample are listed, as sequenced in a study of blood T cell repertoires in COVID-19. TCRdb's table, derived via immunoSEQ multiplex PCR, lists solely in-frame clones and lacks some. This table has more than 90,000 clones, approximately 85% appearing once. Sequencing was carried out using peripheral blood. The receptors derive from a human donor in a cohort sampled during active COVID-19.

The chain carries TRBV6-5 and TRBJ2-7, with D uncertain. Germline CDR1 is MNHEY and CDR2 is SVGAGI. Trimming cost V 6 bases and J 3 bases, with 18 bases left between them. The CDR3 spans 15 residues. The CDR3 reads CASRSGFPSGYEQYF. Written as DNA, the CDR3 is TGTGCCAGCAGATCCGGCTTTCCTTCGGGCTACGAGCAGTACTTC.

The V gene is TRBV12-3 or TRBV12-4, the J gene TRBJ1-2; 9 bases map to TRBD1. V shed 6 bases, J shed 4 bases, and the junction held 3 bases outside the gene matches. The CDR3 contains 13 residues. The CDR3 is CASRGGQGYGYTF. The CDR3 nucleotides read TGTGCCAGCAGGGGGGGACAGGGCTATGGCTACACCTTC.

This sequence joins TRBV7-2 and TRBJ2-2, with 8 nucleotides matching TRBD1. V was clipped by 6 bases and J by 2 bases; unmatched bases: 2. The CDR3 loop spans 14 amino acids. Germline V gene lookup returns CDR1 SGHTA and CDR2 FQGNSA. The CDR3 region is CASRGQGNTGELFF. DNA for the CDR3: TGTGCCAGCAGAGGACAGGGAAACACCGGGGAGCTGTTTTTT.